One and the same sample provided the 31 T cell receptor beta chains below, sequenced in a study of control samples from healthy donors and cancer patients. TCRdb keeps only in-frame clones here, not all; method: immunoSEQ multiplex PCR. The sample holds over 120,000 clones; approximately 91% are singletons and the top ten take approximately 2.9%. Specimen: blood. All receptors derive from a man aged 30 to 39 in good health.

The chain uses TRBV6-5 and TRBJ2-2, with D unclear. The CDR3 is made up of 15 amino acids. Trimming removed 5 bases from V and 6 bases from J, with 16 bases in between. Germline CDR1 and CDR2: MNHEY and SVGAGI. The CDR3: CASSPQGQLAGELFF. CDR3 nucleotides: TGTGCCAGCAGTCCACAAGGCCAATTAGCCGGGGAGCTGTTTTTT.

The chain uses TRBV9 and TRBJ1-2; 8 bases fit TRBD1. The CDR3 extends over 14 amino acids. Trimming at V came to 0 bases and at J to 4 bases, leaving 2 bases not matched to a gene. Germline V CDR1 and CDR2: SGDLS, YYNGEE. In nucleotides, the CDR3 is TGTGCCAGCAGCGTAGCAGGGGGCCTCTATGGCTACACCTTC. It encodes CASSVAGGLYGYTF. Together with reference TRBV9 and TRBJ1-2, the CDR3 gives the full variable domain: DSGVTQTPKHLITATGQRVTLRCSPRSGDLSVYWYQQSLDQGLQFLIQYYNGEERAKGNILERFSAQQFPDLHSELNLSSLELGDSALYFCASSVAGGLYGYTFGSGTRLTVV.

This rearrangement joins TRBV24-1 to TRBJ2-5, with 10 bases identical to TRBD1. The CDR3 has 13 residues. Germline assignment: CDR1 KGHDR and CDR2 SFDVKD. J was trimmed by 3 bases and V by 9 bases; bases with no gene match: 3. CDR3 sequence: CATSTGGEETQYF. CDR3 nucleotides: TGTGCCACCTCGACAGGGGGCGAAGAGACCCAGTACTTC.

This clone was detected a few times. This chain joins TRBV30 and TRBJ1-4; a possible D gene is TRBD1 (5 bases). The CDR3 length is 15 residues. Germline V gene lookup returns CDR1 GTSNPN and CDR2 SVGIG (reference sequence). Between the trimmed V and J ends, which lost 2 bases and 8 bases, there was a span of 18 bases. The CDR3 bases are TGTGCCTGGAGTTCAGGGTACGGGAACTGGGAAAAACTGTTTTTT. Residues: CAWSSGYGNWEKLFF.

The rearrangement joins TRBV5-4 to TRBJ2-2; 11 bases line up with TRBD2. The CDR3 runs 17 residues. CDR1 is SGHNT, CDR2 YYREEE, per germline (reference sequence). J gave up 7 bases and V 0 bases, and 8 bases lay outside the gene matches. This CDR3 is CASSLALSGGAGGELFF. CDR3 bases: TGTGCCAGCAGCTTGGCTCTTAGCGGGGGGGCCGGCGGGGAGCTGTTTTTT.

This chain connects TRBV13 to TRBJ1-1; D is unresolved. Deletions cut 5 bases from V and 3 bases from J, with 7 bases between. CDR3 length: 12 residues. CDR1 PRHDT and CDR2 FYEKMQ come from the germline V gene (reference sequence). CDR3 in DNA: TGTGCCAGCAGCCCGAGGTACACTGAAGCTTTCTTT. Translating it yields CASSPRYTEAFF.

This chain connects TRBV4-2 to TRBJ2-2, with a tentative D call TRBD2 (7 bases). CDR1 LGHNA and CDR2 YNFKEQ come from the germline V gene. V was pared by 5 bases and J by 5 bases, with 15 bases between. The CDR3 spans 15 residues. In DNA form, the CDR3 reads TGTGCCAGCAGCTCGGAGGGGGGGAGAACCGGGGAGCTGTTTTTT. Its translation is CASSSEGGRTGELFF.

Here the CDR3 DNA reads TGTGCCACTCACTCGACAGGGTGGACTGAAGCTTTCTTT. It codes for CATHSTGWTEAFF. This chain connects TRBV28 to TRBJ1-1, with 7 positions matching TRBD1. CDR1 is MDHEN and CDR2 is SYDVKM in the germline V gene. The CDR3 contains 13 residues. With V trimmed by 10 bases and J by 5 bases, 10 bases remained unmatched.

This clone was observed a few times. This rearrangement joins TRBV5-1 to TRBJ2-3; D uncertain. There are 15 residues in the CDR3. Germline CDR1 reads SGHRS; CDR2 reads YFSETQ. Trimming left V 4 bases short and J 0 bases short, with 12 bases between. The CDR3 DNA follows: TGCGCCAGCAGCCCGGTTTATTCTAGCACAGATACGCAGTATTTT. Translation: CASSPVYSSTDTQYF.

The chain employs TRBV10-1 and TRBJ2-2; D not resolved. CDR1 and CDR2 (germline): WNHNN, SYGVQD (reference sequence). The CDR3 has 15 residues. V lost 0 bases to trimming and J lost 5 bases, with 10 bases between them. DNA of the CDR3: TGCGCCAGCAGTGAGTCAGTAAAGGTTACCGGGGAGCTGTTTTTT. Protein product: CASSESVKVTGELFF.

CDR3 amino acids: CARPRTGKSEAFF. The CDR3 DNA follows: TGTGCCAGGCCTAGGACAGGGAAGTCTGAAGCTTTCTTT. The genes are TRBV25-1 and TRBJ1-1; 8 nucleotides align to TRBD1. Trimming took 9 bases from V and 6 from J; bases not matched to a gene: 9. Germline V gene data show CDR1 as MGHDK and CDR2 as SYGVNS. CDR3 length equals 13 residues.

In this sample, this clone turned up once. The rearrangement uses TRBV5-1 and TRBJ1-5, with no clear D. This CDR3 contains 16 residues. Germline CDR1 SGHRS, CDR2 YFSETQ. V was cut by 0 bases and J by 0 bases, with 10 bases left in between. The CDR3 sequence: CASSLDGQYSNQPQHF. The CDR3 DNA follows: TGCGCCAGCAGCTTGGACGGCCAGTATAGCAATCAGCCCCAGCATTTT.

The V and J genes are TRBV29-1 and TRBJ2-1; D unclear. Trimming pared 6 bases from V and 0 bases from J, leaving 9 bases between. Germline V gene data show CDR1 as SQVTM and CDR2 as ANQGSEA. The CDR3 is made up of 13 amino acids. The DNA for the CDR3 is TGCAGCGTCTCGGAATCCTCCTACAATGAGCAGTTCTTC. Translated, it gives CSVSESSYNEQFF.

The chain links TRBV6-2 or TRBV6-3 to TRBJ1-5; D is undetermined. Trimming removed 2 bases from V and 3 bases from J, with 14 bases in between. The CDR3 sequence is 16 residues long. Germline CDR1 reads MNHEY; CDR2 reads SVGEGT. The CDR3 DNA sequence: TGTGCCAGCAGTTACGGTTGGGTTGGTACCAATCAGCCCCAGCATTTT. Amino acid sequence: CASSYGWVGTNQPQHF.

The chain couples TRBV18 to TRBJ1-6; 7 bases agree with TRBD1. Germline assignment: CDR1 KGHSH and CDR2 LQKENI. The CDR3 runs 16 residues. Trimming cost V 3 bases and J 4 bases; bases outside gene matches: 6. As DNA, the CDR3 is TGTGCCAGCTCACCCTCCGGGACAGCTTATAATTCACCCCTCCACTTT. Protein product: CASSPSGTAYNSPLHF.

V usage is TRBV9 and J usage is TRBJ1-2; D perhaps matches TRBD1 (6 bases). V was pared by 3 bases and J by 4 bases, with 7 bases between. The CDR3 totals 12 residues. Germline lookup yields CDR1 SGDLS and CDR2 YYNGEE. Here the CDR3 DNA reads TGTGCCAGCAGCGAGGGGGTCTATGGCTACACCTTC. It encodes CASSEGVYGYTF.

The table lists this clone with a few counts. Because the CDR3's place on the DNA is in doubt, the DNA is left out and the CDR3 is given as listed by TCRdb. J is TRBJ1-1 and V is TRBV5-1. Germline CDR1 reads SGHRS; CDR2 reads YFSETQ. The CDR3 is 14 residues long, ends included. The CDR3 region is CASSAVSLDTEAFF.

The chain recombines TRBV7-2 with TRBJ2-3; 8 nucleotides agree with TRBD2. V lost 3 bases and J lost 2; bases outside the gene matches: 16. This CDR3 has 19 amino acids. Per the germline V gene, CDR1 is SGHTA and CDR2 is FQGNSA. CDR3 region: CASSFWVNYGGGNTDTQYF. CDR3 coding DNA: TGTGCCAGCAGCTTTTGGGTGAATTATGGCGGGGGGAACACAGATACGCAGTATTTT.

The rearrangement links TRBV10-2 to TRBJ2-1; maybe TRBD1 (5 bases). Trimming removed 3 bases from V and 2 bases from J, with 17 bases in between. The CDR3 contains 17 residues. Germline V gene data show CDR1 as WSHSY and CDR2 as SAAADI. The CDR3 is CASSDATVSETYNEQFF. CDR3 coding DNA: TGCGCCAGCAGTGATGCGACAGTCTCGGAGACCTACAATGAGCAGTTCTTC.

This sequence joins TRBV21-1 and TRBJ2-3; the D segment call TRBD1 is taken from the table without a DNA check. TRBV21-1 is a listed pseudogene. This CDR3 has 17 amino acids. CDR3 nucleotides: TGTGCCAGCAGCAAAGGAGGACAGGATCAAGTCACAGATACGCAGTATTTT. Its translation: CASSKGGQDQVTDTQYF.

The gene calls are TRBV7-7 and TRBJ2-3; tentatively, D is TRBD2 (5 bases). Germline V gene sequence: CDR1 SSHAT, CDR2 FNYEAQ (reference sequence). Deletions cut 4 bases from V and 3 bases from J, with 14 bases between. The CDR3 runs 15 residues. CDR3 sequence reads: CASSSAPGKTDTQYF. The CDR3 DNA reads TGTGCCAGCAGCTCGGCCCCGGGAAAAACAGATACGCAGTATTTT.

Only one count was recorded for this clone. The J gene is TRBJ2-2, the V gene TRBV24-1, with TRBD1 matching over 8 bases. The CDR3 has 16 amino acids. J was trimmed by 3 bases and V by 7 bases; bases with no gene match: 9. The germline V gene has CDR1 KGHDR and CDR2 SFDVKD. The CDR3 coding sequence is TGTGCCACCAGGGAGACAGGGGTGGGGGACACCGGGGAGCTGTTTTTT. It translates to CATRETGVGDTGELFF.

The CDR3 DNA follows: TGTGCCAGCAACCCGACGTTAGGGGTGGGCGAGCAGTACTTC. Protein: CASNPTLGVGEQYF. This chain links TRBV28 with TRBJ2-7, with D possibly being TRBD1 (5 bases). V lost 7 bases, J lost 6 bases, and 19 bases lay in between. CDR1 is MDHEN and CDR2 is SYDVKM in the germline V gene. This CDR3 contains 14 residues.

V is TRBV5-4 and J is TRBJ1-1; possible D gene TRBD1, 6 bases. V shed 1 base and J shed 4 bases, with 17 bases lying between them. Per germline, CDR1 SGHNT and CDR2 YYREEE (reference sequence). The CDR3 extends over 16 amino acids. The CDR3: CASSLSGLGGGTEAFF. CDR3 DNA sequence: TGTGCCAGCAGCTTGAGCGGACTAGGGGGAGGCACTGAAGCTTTCTTT.

This chain links TRBV6-5 with TRBJ2-7; TRBD1 is a possible D gene (5 bases). Trimming cost V 6 bases and J 3 bases, with 15 bases left between them. The CDR3 spans 14 residues. The germline V gene encodes CDR1 MNHEY and CDR2 SVGAGI. The DNA of the CDR3 is TGTGCCAGCAGGGAGCGACAGCGCTACTACGAGCAGTACTTC. Encoded protein: CASRERQRYYEQYF.

The chain recombines TRBV6-6 with TRBJ1-5, with D perhaps TRBD1 (5 bases). CDR1 is MNHNY and CDR2 is SVGAGI in the germline V gene (reference sequence). This CDR3 contains 14 residues. V was pared by 5 bases and J by 12 bases, with 20 bases between. The CDR3 spells CASSTSHQTVYQHF. In DNA form, the CDR3 reads TGTGCCAGCAGTACCTCCCACCAGACAGTATACCAGCATTTT.

This clone was seen a handful of times. This chain links TRBV7-9 with TRBJ1-1; D possibly corresponds to TRBD1 (5 bases). The CDR3 runs 15 residues. Germline V gene sequence: CDR1 SEHNR, CDR2 FQNEAQ (reference sequence). V lost 2 bases and J lost 4, with 14 bases in between. CDR3 nucleotide sequence: TGTGCCAGCAGCTTAATGGGGCAGGGTTCCACTGAAGCTTTCTTT. Translating gives CASSLMGQGSTEAFF.

The chain carries TRBV7-3 and TRBJ2-3; the D gene is possibly TRBD2 (5 bases). Trimming pared 4 bases from V and 1 base from J, leaving 18 bases between. The CDR3 length is 17 residues. Looked up from germline, CDR1 is SGHTA and CDR2 is FQGTGA. The CDR3 is CASSSGHGVGGTDTQYF. The DNA for the CDR3 is TGTGCCAGCAGCTCTGGTCATGGGGTCGGGGGCACAGATACGCAGTATTTT.

CDR3 region: CSASRVGEAFF. The CDR3 DNA follows: TGCAGTGCTAGCAGGGTAGGGGAAGCTTTCTTT. The chain links TRBV20-1 to TRBJ1-1, with a weak D call TRBD1 (5 bases). CDR3 length: 11 amino acids. Germline CDR1 and CDR2: DFQATT and SNEGSKA (reference sequence). Deletions cut 3 bases from V and 8 bases from J, with 10 bases between.

Notes on this clone: At the DNA level, this CDR3 is encoded by other sequences in the same sample as well. The chain couples TRBV5-1 to TRBJ1-3; weak D call: TRBD1 (5 bases). CDR1 SGHRS and CDR2 YFSETQ come from the germline V gene. This CDR3 has 16 amino acids. V lost 0 bases to trimming and J lost 1 base, with 11 bases between them. The CDR3 is CASSLGPQGSGNTIYF. CDR3 sequence (DNA): TGCGCCAGCAGCTTGGGGCCTCAGGGATCTGGAAACACCATATATTTT.

This sequence joins TRBV30 and TRBJ2-5; 8 nucleotides line up with TRBD2. In germline, CDR1 is GTSNPN, CDR2 SVGIG (reference sequence). The CDR3 runs to 16 residues. Germline trimming cut 2 bases from V and 4 bases from J; bases unmatched to any gene: 12. The CDR3 nucleotides are TGTGCCTGGAGTCAGGACTACCGGGGGGGCCGAGAGACCCAGTACTTC. It specifies CAWSQDYRGGRETQYF.